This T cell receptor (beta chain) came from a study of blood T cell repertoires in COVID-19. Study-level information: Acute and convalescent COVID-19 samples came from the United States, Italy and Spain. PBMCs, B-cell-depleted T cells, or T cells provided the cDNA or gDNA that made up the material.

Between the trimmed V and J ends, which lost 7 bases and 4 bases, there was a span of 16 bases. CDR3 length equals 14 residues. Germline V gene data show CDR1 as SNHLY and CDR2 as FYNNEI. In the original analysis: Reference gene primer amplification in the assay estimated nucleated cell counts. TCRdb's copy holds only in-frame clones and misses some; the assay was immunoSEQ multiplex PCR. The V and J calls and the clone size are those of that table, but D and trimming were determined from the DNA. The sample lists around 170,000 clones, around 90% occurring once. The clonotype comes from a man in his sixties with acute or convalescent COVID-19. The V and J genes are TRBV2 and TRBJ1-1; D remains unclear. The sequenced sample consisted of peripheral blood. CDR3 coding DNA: TGTGCCAGCATGAGTGGGATAGGGAGCACTGAAGCTTTCTTT. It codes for CASMSGIGSTEAFF.